Each of the 14 T cell receptor beta chains below was sequenced from the same sample in a study of blood T cell repertoires in COVID-19. The table came from immunoSEQ multiplex PCR; TCRdb's copy has only in-frame clones and leaves some out. Of over 350,000 clones listed, around nine tenths are singletons. Material: PBMCs or T cells enriched from blood (not recorded which). The receptors shown here come from a young woman with acute COVID-19.

This clone was seen just once. The V gene is TRBV5-4, the J gene TRBJ2-2; TRBD2 aligns across 7 bases. The CDR3 is 16 residues long. The V segment lost 0 bases and the J segment 5 bases; nucleotides outside the gene matches: 7. Germline CDR1 SGHNT, CDR2 YYREEE (reference sequence). CDR3 DNA: TGTGCCAGCAGCTTGGAGGGAGGGCCGCGGACCGGGGAGCTGTTTTTT. Amino acid sequence: CASSLEGGPRTGELFF.

The rearrangement joins TRBV30 to TRBJ1-5, with D uncertain. The CDR3 is 13 amino acids. V lost 1 base and J lost 6, with 10 bases in between. Per the germline V gene, CDR1 is GTSNPN and CDR2 is SVGIG (reference sequence). The CDR3 protein is CAWSGAPVQPQHF. The CDR3 nucleotides read TGTGCCTGGAGTGGCGCCCCGGTTCAGCCCCAGCATTTT.

The CDR3 spells CASSFLAANTGELFF. The CDR3 DNA follows: TGCGCCAGCAGCTTCCTAGCGGCGAACACCGGGGAGCTGTTTTTT. This chain connects TRBV5-1 to TRBJ2-2; 7 bases align to TRBD2. Germline V gene lookup returns CDR1 SGHRS and CDR2 YFSETQ. V shed 2 bases and J 0 bases; nucleotides not matched to a gene: 1. The CDR3 covers 15 residues.

A remark on this clone: A read error may produce the germline difference seen at one junction end. The chain links TRBV30 to TRBJ2-3; TRBD2 agrees at 7 bases. This CDR3 comprises 13 residues. Germline loops: CDR1 GTSNPN, CDR2 SVGIG (reference sequence). The chain's CDR3 is CARASGSTDTQYF. The CDR3 DNA reads as TGCGCAAGAGCTAGCGGCTCCACAGATACGCAGTATTTT.

This clone occurred a few times. The chain links TRBV5-8 to TRBJ1-5; 7 positions match TRBD1. CDR1 and CDR2 from the germline V gene are SGHTS and YDEGEE. V lost 3 bases to trimming and J lost 0 bases; unmatched junction nucleotides: 3. CDR3 length: 15 residues. Here the CDR3 DNA reads TGTGCCAGCAGCTATCGACAGGGTAGCAATCAGCCCCAGCATTTT. It translates to CASSYRQGSNQPQHF.

This clone was detected once. The chain recombines TRBV5-8 with TRBJ1-1; perhaps TRBD1 as D (5 bases). V lost 7 bases and J 1 base, leaving 11 bases between the germline ends. The CDR3 runs to 13 residues. Germline CDR1 and CDR2: SGHTS and YDEGEE. CDR3 in DNA: TGTGCCAGCGGGCGGGGCGGGAACACTGAAGCTTTCTTT. It yields the protein CASGRGGNTEAFF.

V gene TRBV6-5 combines with J gene TRBJ2-7; D uncertain. Per the germline V gene, CDR1 is MNHEY and CDR2 is SVGAGI. The germline V and J ends were trimmed by 4 bases and 3 bases, with 13 bases remaining between them. The CDR3 contains 14 residues. Here the CDR3 DNA reads TGTGCCAGCAGTTCCCCTAAGGCAGGCTACGAGCAGTACTTC. Translating gives CASSSPKAGYEQYF.

This chain connects TRBV19 to TRBJ1-6, with TRBD1 identical over 7 bases. In germline, CDR1 is LNHDA, CDR2 SQIVND (reference sequence). The CDR3 length is 17 residues. The trim removed 2 bases at V and 10 bases at J, leaving 14 bases unmatched. This CDR3 reads CASSINSSKGGSSPLHF. DNA for the CDR3: TGTGCCAGTAGTATAAACTCATCGAAAGGGGGCTCATCACCCCTCCACTTT.

The gene calls are TRBV28 and TRBJ2-7, with 8 bases matching TRBD2. In germline, CDR1 is MDHEN, CDR2 SYDVKM. V lost 5 bases and J lost 2; bases outside the gene matches: 5. The CDR3 length is 14 residues. CDR3 amino acids: CASSPSGGPYEQYF. In DNA, the CDR3 is TGTGCCAGCAGTCCCAGCGGGGGCCCCTACGAGCAGTACTTC.

This chain links TRBV11-3 with TRBJ1-1; 9 positions agree with TRBD1. Germline CDR1 and CDR2: SGHNT and YENEEA. The length of the CDR3 is 15 residues. Losses at the gene ends were 3 bases for V and 3 bases for J; bases not matched to a gene: 5. CDR3 nucleotides: TGTGCCAGCAGCTTCACCCGGGACAGGGACACTGAAGCTTTCTTT. Translation: CASSFTRDRDTEAFF.

The chain combines TRBV7-9 with TRBJ2-7; 7 positions agree with TRBD1. The CDR3 has 15 amino acids. The germline gives CDR1 SEHNR, CDR2 FQNEAQ (reference sequence). J lost 3 bases, V lost 4 bases, and 9 bases had no gene match. CDR3 nucleotide sequence: TGTGCCAGCAGCTCCCGACAGGGTGCTGACTACGAGCAGTACTTC. This encodes CASSSRQGADYEQYF.

The chain uses TRBV5-1 and TRBJ1-3; D is perhaps TRBD1 (6 bases). V was cut by 4 bases and J by 3 bases, with 17 bases left in between. Germline CDR1 is SGHRS and CDR2 is YFSETQ. The CDR3 contains 16 residues. The CDR3 sequence is CASSLEAGAGGNTIYF. CDR3 in DNA: TGCGCCAGCAGCCTGGAAGCGGGGGCCGGTGGAAACACCATATATTTT.

This sequence joins TRBV18 and TRBJ2-3; 10 bases line up with TRBD1. Trimming cost V 3 bases and J 3 bases; bases outside gene matches: 6. This CDR3 region has 16 residues. Per the germline V gene, CDR1 is KGHSH and CDR2 is LQKENI. CDR3 sequence reads: CASSPRQGAGTDTQYF. CDR3 nucleotide sequence: TGTGCCAGCTCACCCCGACAGGGGGCCGGGACAGATACGCAGTATTTT.

This clone was seen once. The chain links TRBV19 to TRBJ1-1; D is ambiguous. The CDR3 extends over 13 amino acids. Germline CDR1 is LNHDA and CDR2 is SQIVND (reference sequence). Trimming cost V 3 bases and J 3 bases, with 8 bases left between them. CDR3 in amino acids: CASSIVQYTEAFF. The DNA of the CDR3 is TGTGCCAGTAGTATCGTACAGTACACTGAAGCTTTCTTT.